This TCR beta chain comes out of a study of cytomegalovirus exposure and HLA in healthy donors. Sequencing used immunoSEQ multiplex PCR; TCRdb keeps in-frame clones, though not all of them. The sample carries under 250,000 clones, about 88% recorded once. Separate from the roughly 610-subject first cohort, the approximately 120-subject validation cohort was the one that the donors belonged to. The CDR3 covers 14 residues. J lost 2 bases, V lost 7 bases, and 6 bases had no gene match. Germline V gives CDR1 WNHNN, CDR2 SYGVQD (reference sequence). The V call is TRBV10-1, the J call TRBJ2-3, with 7 bases fitting TRBD1. The source is a man between 18 and 35 years old in good health and CMV-seropositive. The sample comprised PBMCs. CDR3 bases: TGCGCCAGCAACCAGGACAGGTTCACAGATACGCAGTATTTT. Translated: CASNQDRFTDTQYF.